This entry lists 25 T cell receptor beta chains sequenced from one sample in a study of blood T cell repertoires in COVID-19. Some clones are missing from TCRdb's copy, which holds only in-frame ones; the method was immunoSEQ multiplex PCR. The sample consists of roughly 180,000 clones, roughly 84% of them appearing once. The source material was PBMCs or T cells enriched from blood (not recorded which). Receptors were obtained from a woman in her fifties or sixties who had recovered from COVID-19.

This clone was counted once. V usage is TRBV14 and J usage is TRBJ2-3; 9 positions match TRBD2. V lost 1 base, J lost 2 bases, and 16 bases stayed unmatched. CDR3 length: 20 amino acids. Germline V gene lookup returns CDR1 SGHDN and CDR2 FVKESK. The CDR3 region has the DNA TGTGCCAGCAGCCAAGGGTTTCGGCTAGCGGGGTATACTCCCACAGATACGCAGTATTTT. Its protein product is CASSQGFRLAGYTPTDTQYF.

The count of this clone is one. The rearrangement uses TRBV3-1 (or the pseudogene TRBV3-2) and TRBJ1-2, with 7 bases lining up with TRBD1. V dropped 3 bases and J dropped 3; count of bases not matched to a gene: 7. Germline CDR1 reads LGHDT; CDR2 reads YNNKEL (reference sequence). CDR3 size: 15 residues. CDR3 residues: CASSHEGQPYYGYTF. The CDR3 bases are TGTGCCAGCAGCCACGAGGGACAGCCCTACTATGGCTACACCTTC.

V gene TRBV5-1 combines with J gene TRBJ1-1, with 7 bases lining up with TRBD1. Germline-derived CDR1 and CDR2 are SGHRS and YFSETQ. Trimming at V came to 7 bases and at J to 5 bases, leaving 5 bases not matched to a gene. This CDR3 has 12 amino acids. CDR3 amino acids: CASRQGGTEAFF. The CDR3 region has the DNA TGCGCCAGCCGACAGGGTGGGACTGAAGCTTTCTTT. Full variable domain (missing parts from reference TRBV5-1 and TRBJ1-1): KAGVTQTPRYLIKTRGQQVTLSCSPISGHRSVSWYQQTPGQGLQFLFEYFSETQRNKGNFPGRFSGRQFSNSRSEMNVSTLELGDSALYLCASRQGGTEAFFGQGTRLTVV.

CDR3 bases: TGTGCCAGCAGCCAATCTCCGAACACTGAAGCTTTCTTT. It specifies CASSQSPNTEAFF. This sequence joins TRBV3-1 (or the pseudogene TRBV3-2) and TRBJ1-1, with D hard to call. This CDR3 has 13 residues. Trimming shortened V by 2 bases and J by 1 base, and 5 bases separated the two germline ends. CDR1 and CDR2 (germline): LGHDT, YNNKEL (reference sequence).

V usage is TRBV27 and J usage is TRBJ2-1, with 9 bases fitting TRBD1. In germline, CDR1 is MNHEY, CDR2 SMNVEV (reference sequence). This CDR3 is built from 17 residues. V gave up 3 bases and J gave up 6 bases; unmatched junction bases: 12. The CDR3 protein is CASSFLLQGARGNEQFF. CDR3 coding DNA: TGTGCCAGCAGTTTCCTCTTACAGGGGGCAAGGGGCAATGAGCAGTTCTTC.

This clone has more than one count but fewer than ten. CDR3 in amino acids: CASSLGNRGVEKLFF. CDR3 sequence (DNA): TGTGCCAGCAGCTTGGGTAACAGGGGTGTGGAAAAACTGTTTTTT. The V gene is TRBV5-5, the J gene TRBJ1-4, with 7 nucleotides matching TRBD1. The CDR3 loop spans 15 amino acids. Trimming took 0 bases from V and 8 from J; bases not matched to a gene: 7. Per germline, CDR1 SGHKS and CDR2 YYEKEE (reference sequence).

The table lists this clone with a count of one. The chain has TRBV5-1 and TRBJ1-4; D might be TRBD1 (5 bases). In germline, CDR1 is SGHRS, CDR2 YFSETQ. CDR3 size: 15 residues. V was shortened by 1 base and J by 0 bases, with 7 bases between the two germline ends. The CDR3 coding sequence is TGCGCCAGCAGCTTGCACAGGACAACTAATGAAAAACTGTTTTTT. Translated, it gives CASSLHRTTNEKLFF.

The chain joins TRBV5-1 to TRBJ2-1, with a possible D match to TRBD1 (5 bases). V was shortened by 5 bases and J by 10 bases, with 13 bases between the two germline ends. Germline CDR1 is SGHRS and CDR2 is YFSETQ. The CDR3 consists of 12 residues. The CDR3 loop reads CASRAGFEEQFF. The CDR3 coding sequence is TGCGCCAGCAGGGCAGGGTTTGAAGAGCAGTTCTTC.

The V call is TRBV5-1, the J call TRBJ2-3, with 7 nucleotides matching TRBD2. This CDR3 spans 14 amino acids. Germline assignment: CDR1 SGHRS and CDR2 YFSETQ. The V and J ends lost 3 bases and 4 bases, in that order; junction bases with no gene match: 5. CDR3 in amino acids: CASSSGGRADTQYF. For the CDR3, the DNA is TGCGCCAGCAGCTCGGGGGGACGGGCAGATACGCAGTATTTT.

The chain is built from TRBV5-8 and TRBJ2-1; D is possibly TRBD1 (6 bases). The V end was cut by 0 bases, the J end by 0 bases, with 19 bases between. Germline V gene data show CDR1 as SGHTS and CDR2 as YDEGEE. The CDR3 runs to 19 residues. CDR3 DNA: TGTGCCAGCAGCTTGGGGGCTAGAGGGGGATGGAGCTCCTACAATGAGCAGTTCTTC. This codes for CASSLGARGGWSSYNEQFF.

This sequence joins TRBV6-5 and TRBJ1-5; possibly TRBD1 for D (6 bases). Germline CDR1 MNHEY, CDR2 SVGAGI. Trimming shortened V by 6 bases and J by 2 bases, and 8 bases separated the two germline ends. The CDR3 runs 13 residues. CDR3 DNA sequence: TGTGCCAGCAGGGCAGGGGGCAATCAGCCCCAGCATTTT. This codes for CASRAGGNQPQHF.

The chain combines TRBV2 with TRBJ2-7; TRBD1 agrees at 7 bases. The V gene's germline CDR1 is SNHLY and CDR2 FYNNEI. There are 14 residues in the CDR3. V trimming: 7 bases; J trimming: 0 bases; junction bases outside the gene matches: 6. CDR3 loop: CASKLGQSSYEQYF. In nucleotides, the CDR3 is TGTGCCAGCAAATTGGGACAGAGCTCCTACGAGCAGTACTTC.

The CDR3 loop reads CASSPSLYTGELFF. The CDR3 nucleotides read TGTGCCAGCTCACCAAGTCTATACACCGGGGAGCTGTTTTTT. The chain is built from TRBV18 and TRBJ2-2; D is undetermined. This CDR3 is built from 14 residues. Germline lookup yields CDR1 KGHSH and CDR2 LQKENI. V lost 2 bases to trimming and J lost 3 bases, with 7 bases between them.

The rearrangement joins TRBV7-2 to TRBJ1-2, with D unresolved. From germline, CDR1 is SGHTA and CDR2 FQGNSA. The CDR3 extends over 15 amino acids. The ends were cut back, 4 bases at V and 5 bases at J, with 17 bases in the middle. As DNA, the CDR3 is TGTGCCAGCAGCTCATGGCGTACATTCGGGTATGGCTACACCTTC. This translates into CASSSWRTFGYGYTF.

This clone has only one observation. The chain joins TRBV11-3 to TRBJ2-7; a possible D gene is TRBD2 (5 bases). The CDR3 totals 13 residues. Germline V gene data show CDR1 as SGHNT and CDR2 as YENEEA. V was shortened by 5 bases and J by 6 bases, with 14 bases between the two germline ends. CDR3 residues: CASSLTRVSEQYF. The CDR3 DNA follows: TGTGCCAGCAGCCTAACGAGGGTGAGCGAGCAGTACTTC. Variable domain in full (rest from reference TRBV11-3 and TRBJ2-7): EAGVVQSPRYKIIEKKQPVAFWCNPISGHNTLYWYLQNLGQGPELLIRYENEEAVDDSQLPKDRFSAERLKGVDSTLKIQPAELGDSAVYLCASSLTRVSEQYFGPGTRLTVT.

This rearrangement joins TRBV4-1 to TRBJ2-7; 8 bases are shared with TRBD2. There are 16 residues in the CDR3. The V segment lost 1 base and the J segment 3 bases; nucleotides outside the gene matches: 8. The germline V gene encodes CDR1 MGHRA and CDR2 YSYEKL. CDR3 bases: TGCGCCAGCAGCCAAGTTCCGCGGGGGGACTTCTACGAGCAGTACTTC. It encodes CASSQVPRGDFYEQYF.

CDR3 sequence reads: CASSSTSGTDTQYF. The CDR3 DNA is TGTGCCAGCAGTTCGACTAGTGGCACAGATACGCAGTATTTT. This chain uses TRBV27 with TRBJ2-3; D is possibly TRBD2 (6 bases). V gave up 4 bases and J gave up 1 base, with 9 bases separating them. CDR1 MNHEY and CDR2 SMNVEV come from the germline V gene (reference sequence). The CDR3 has 14 residues.

The chain is built from TRBV25-1 and TRBJ1-2; 9 nucleotides line up with TRBD1. After removal of 3 bases from V and 5 bases from J, the junction contained 4 bases not matched to a gene. CDR1 is MGHDK and CDR2 is SYGVNS in the germline V gene. This CDR3 has 14 residues. The CDR3 loop reads CASSDIGTGYGYTF. In nucleotides, the CDR3 is TGTGCCAGCAGTGATATCGGGACAGGGTATGGCTACACCTTC.

The chain combines TRBV7-9 with TRBJ2-3, with 9 positions matching TRBD2. V gave up 5 bases and J gave up 12 bases; unmatched junction bases: 12. Germline V CDR1 and CDR2: SEHNR, FQNEAQ (reference sequence). This CDR3 region has 14 residues. DNA for the CDR3: TGTGCCAGCAGCGTACTAGCGGGTTCACTCCGTCAGTATTTT. Encoded protein: CASSVLAGSLRQYF. Supplemented by reference TRBV7-9 and TRBJ2-3, the full variable domain reads DTGVSQNPRHKITKRGQNVTFRCDPISEHNRLYWYRQTLGQGPEFLTYFQNEAQLEKSRLLSDRFSAERPKGSFSTLEIQRTEQGDSAMYLCASSVLAGSLRQYFGPGTRLTVL.

The chain carries TRBV6-5 and TRBJ2-1; D gene unclear. Germline CDR1 MNHEY, CDR2 SVGAGI. V was cut by 0 bases and J by 6 bases, with 9 bases left in between. The CDR3 totals 14 residues. In nucleotides, the CDR3 is TGTGCCAGCAGTTACTCCCTAGTGTTCAATGAGCAGTTCTTC. This translates into CASSYSLVFNEQFF.

This chain joins TRBV6-2 or TRBV6-3 and TRBJ2-7, with a weak D call TRBD2 (5 bases). The CDR3 covers 14 residues. Trimming removed 6 bases at V and 7 bases at J, with 19 bases between. Germline assignment: CDR1 MNHEY and CDR2 SVGEGT. In DNA, the CDR3 is TGTGCCAGCAGCCCCCTGAGGCCTCCGGGGGAGCAGTACTTC. It is translated as CASSPLRPPGEQYF.

V is TRBV5-1 and J is TRBJ1-6; TRBD1 agrees at 8 bases. Germline values: CDR1 SGHRS, CDR2 YFSETQ. CDR3 size: 14 residues. V trimming: 0 bases; J trimming: 14 bases; junction bases outside the gene matches: 7. The DNA for the CDR3 is TGCGCCAGCAGCTTGGGACAGGGGCCCGCGGCCCTCCACTTT. Translation: CASSLGQGPAALHF. The complete variable domain, with remaining parts taken from reference TRBV5-1 and TRBJ1-6, reads KAGVTQTPRYLIKTRGQQVTLSCSPISGHRSVSWYQQTPGQGLQFLFEYFSETQRNKGNFPGRFSGRQFSNSRSEMNVSTLELGDSALYLCASSLGQGPAALHFGNGTRLTVT.

The rearrangement links TRBV4-2 to TRBJ1-1; no definite D call. Germline CDR1 LGHNA, CDR2 YNFKEQ. V dropped 0 bases and J dropped 7 bases, with 6 bases sitting between them. The CDR3 spans 12 residues. The CDR3 nucleotides read TGTGCCAGCAGCCAAGAGGTCAGTGAAGCTTTCTTT. It codes for CASSQEVSEAFF.

V usage is TRBV27 and J usage is TRBJ1-1; D uncertain. V lost 3 bases and J 1 base, leaving 15 bases between the germline ends. CDR3 length: 16 amino acids. Germline-derived CDR1 and CDR2 are MNHEY and SMNVEV (reference sequence). The CDR3, as DNA: TGTGCCAGCAGTTTCCGAGGCCTGGCATCGAACACTGAAGCTTTCTTT. Amino acid sequence: CASSFRGLASNTEAFF.

The rearrangement links TRBV7-9 to TRBJ1-2; TRBD1 agrees at 7 bases. V lost 3 bases to trimming and J lost 2 bases; unmatched junction nucleotides: 6. CDR1 SEHNR and CDR2 FQNEAQ come from the germline V gene (reference sequence). This CDR3 contains 15 residues. As DNA, the CDR3 is TGTGCCAGCAGCTTGGGGTCAGGGGGGAACTATGGCTACACCTTC. It codes for CASSLGSGGNYGYTF.